Sequencing of this TCR beta chain was carried out in a study of T-cell memory formation after mild COVID-19. Study-wide points: Confirmation of SARS-CoV-2 specificity was lacking for second-wave clones peaking day 37.

About this clonotype: Its antigen is unidentified.

The germline V gene encodes CDR1 SEHNR and CDR2 FQNEAQ (reference sequence). The CDR3 is 14 amino acids. V was shortened by 3 bases and J by 5 bases, with 10 bases between the two germline ends. Each CDR3 protein is one row after TCRdb ran MiXCR on the 5' RACE reads. Here the sample spans under 200,000 distinct CDR3 sequences, 10% to 15% being singletons. Sequenced: PBMCs or a T cell subset sorted from them (not recorded which). This chain uses TRBV7-9 with TRBJ1-4, with D uncertain. The TCR originated in a young man who had mild COVID-19 (a few samples of this study predate the infection). Cell type and time point are not known. This CDR3 reads CASSFENQNEKLFF. The CDR3 DNA sequence: TGTGCCAGCAGCTTCGAGAACCAGAATGAAAAACTGTTTTTT.